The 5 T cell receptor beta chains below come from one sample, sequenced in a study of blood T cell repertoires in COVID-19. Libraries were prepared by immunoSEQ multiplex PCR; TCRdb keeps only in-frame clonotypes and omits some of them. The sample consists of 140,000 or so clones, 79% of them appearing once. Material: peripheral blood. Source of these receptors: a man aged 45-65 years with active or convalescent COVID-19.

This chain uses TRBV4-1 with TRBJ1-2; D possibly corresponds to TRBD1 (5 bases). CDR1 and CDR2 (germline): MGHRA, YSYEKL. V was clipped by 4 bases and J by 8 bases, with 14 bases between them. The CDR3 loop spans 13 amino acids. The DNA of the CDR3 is TGCGCCAGCAGCCCGTCGGGAGGGGTCGGCTACACCTTC. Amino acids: CASSPSGGVGYTF.

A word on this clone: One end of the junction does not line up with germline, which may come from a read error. CDR3 sequence (DNA): TGTGCTAGCAGCTTAGACAGGCTCACAGATACGCAGTATTTT. This encodes CASSLDRLTDTQYF. V gene TRBV7-7 combines with J gene TRBJ2-3; tentative D call: TRBD1 (6 bases). Germline lookup yields CDR1 SSHAT and CDR2 FNYEAQ (reference sequence). The CDR3 contains 14 residues. Variable domain in full (rest from reference TRBV7-7 and TRBJ2-3): GAGVSQSPRYKVTKRGQDVTLRCDPISSHATLYWYQQALGQGPEFLTYFNYEAQPDKSGLPSDRFSAERPEGSISTLTIQRTEQRDSAMYRCASSLDRLTDTQYFGPGTRLTVL.

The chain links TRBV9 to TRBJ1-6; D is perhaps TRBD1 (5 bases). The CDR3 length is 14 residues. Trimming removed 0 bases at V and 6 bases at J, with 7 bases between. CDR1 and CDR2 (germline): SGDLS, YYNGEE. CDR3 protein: CASSVARGNSPLHF. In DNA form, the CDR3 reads TGTGCCAGCAGCGTAGCTAGGGGTAATTCACCCCTCCACTTT.

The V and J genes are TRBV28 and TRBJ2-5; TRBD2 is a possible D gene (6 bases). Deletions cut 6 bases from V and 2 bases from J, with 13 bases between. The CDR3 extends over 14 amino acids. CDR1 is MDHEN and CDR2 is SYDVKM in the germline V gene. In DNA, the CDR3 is TGTGCCAGCAGGGTGGGACTCCCACAAGAGACCCAGTACTTC. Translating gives CASRVGLPQETQYF.

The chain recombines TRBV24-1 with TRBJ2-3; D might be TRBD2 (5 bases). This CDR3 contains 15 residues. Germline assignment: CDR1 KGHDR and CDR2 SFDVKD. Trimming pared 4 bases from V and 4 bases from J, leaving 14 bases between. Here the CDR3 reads CATSEPGIVSDTQYF. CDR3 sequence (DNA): TGTGCCACCAGTGAACCCGGGATAGTCTCAGATACGCAGTATTTT.